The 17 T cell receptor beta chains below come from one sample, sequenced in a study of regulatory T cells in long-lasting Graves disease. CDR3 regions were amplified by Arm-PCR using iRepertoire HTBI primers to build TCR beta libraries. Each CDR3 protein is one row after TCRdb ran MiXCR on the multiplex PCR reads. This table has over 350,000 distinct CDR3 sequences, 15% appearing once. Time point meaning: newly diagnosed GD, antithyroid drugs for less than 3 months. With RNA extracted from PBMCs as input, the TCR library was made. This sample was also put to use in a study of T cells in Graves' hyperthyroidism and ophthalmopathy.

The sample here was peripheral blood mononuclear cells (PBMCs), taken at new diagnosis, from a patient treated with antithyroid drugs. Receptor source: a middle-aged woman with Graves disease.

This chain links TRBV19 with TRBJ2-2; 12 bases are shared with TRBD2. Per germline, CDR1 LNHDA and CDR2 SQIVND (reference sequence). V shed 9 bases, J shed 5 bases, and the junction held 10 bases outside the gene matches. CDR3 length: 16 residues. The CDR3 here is CASRPSGTSGTGELFF. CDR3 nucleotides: TGTGCCAGCCGACCTTCCGGGACTAGCGGGACCGGGGAGCTGTTTTTT.

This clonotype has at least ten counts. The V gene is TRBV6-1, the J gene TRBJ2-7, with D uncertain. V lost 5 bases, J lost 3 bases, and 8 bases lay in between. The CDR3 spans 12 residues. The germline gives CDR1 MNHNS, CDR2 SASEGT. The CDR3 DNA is TGTGCCAGCAGTAAGGACGGCTACGAGCAGTACTTC. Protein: CASSKDGYEQYF.

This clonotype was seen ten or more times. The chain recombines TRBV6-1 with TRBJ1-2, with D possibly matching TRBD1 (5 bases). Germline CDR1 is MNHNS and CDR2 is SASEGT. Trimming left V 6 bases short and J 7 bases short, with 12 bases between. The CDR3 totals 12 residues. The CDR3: CASRARGLGYTF. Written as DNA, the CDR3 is TGTGCCAGCAGGGCCCGGGGACTTGGCTACACCTTC.

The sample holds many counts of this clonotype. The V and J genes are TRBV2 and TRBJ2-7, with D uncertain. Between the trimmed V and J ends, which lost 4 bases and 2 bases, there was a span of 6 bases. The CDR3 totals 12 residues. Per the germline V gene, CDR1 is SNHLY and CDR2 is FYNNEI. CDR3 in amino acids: CASSGDPYEQYF. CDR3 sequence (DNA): TGTGCCAGCAGTGGGGATCCCTACGAGCAGTACTTC.

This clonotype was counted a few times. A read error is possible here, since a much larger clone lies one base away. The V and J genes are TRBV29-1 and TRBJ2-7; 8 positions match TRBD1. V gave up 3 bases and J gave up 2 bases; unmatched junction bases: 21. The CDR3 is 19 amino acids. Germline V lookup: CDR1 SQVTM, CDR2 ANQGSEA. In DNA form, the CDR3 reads TGCAGCGTTGAGACCTGCGGTGTAGTAACGGGGACAGGCGCCTACGAGCAGTACTTC. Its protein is CSVETCGVVTGTGAYEQYF.

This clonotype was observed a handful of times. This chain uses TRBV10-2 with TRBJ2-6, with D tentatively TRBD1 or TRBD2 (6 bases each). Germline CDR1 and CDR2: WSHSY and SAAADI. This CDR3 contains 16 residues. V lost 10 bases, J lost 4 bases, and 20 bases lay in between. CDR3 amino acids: CATARGDPAGANVLTF. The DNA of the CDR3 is TGCGCCACGGCTAGGGGGGACCCGGCCGGGGCCAACGTCCTGACTTTC.

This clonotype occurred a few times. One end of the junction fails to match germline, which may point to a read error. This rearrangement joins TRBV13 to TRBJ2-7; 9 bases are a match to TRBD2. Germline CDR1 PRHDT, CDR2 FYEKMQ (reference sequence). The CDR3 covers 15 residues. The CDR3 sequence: CASSLRLAASYVQYF. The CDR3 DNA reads TGTGCCAGCAGCTTAAGACTAGCGGCCTCCTACGTGCAGTACTTC.

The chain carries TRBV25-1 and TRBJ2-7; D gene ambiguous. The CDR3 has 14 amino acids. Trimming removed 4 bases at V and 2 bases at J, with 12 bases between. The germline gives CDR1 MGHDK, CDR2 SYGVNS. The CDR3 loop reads CASSGMASTYEQYF. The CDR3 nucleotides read TGTGCCAGCAGTGGAATGGCATCAACCTACGAGCAGTACTTC.

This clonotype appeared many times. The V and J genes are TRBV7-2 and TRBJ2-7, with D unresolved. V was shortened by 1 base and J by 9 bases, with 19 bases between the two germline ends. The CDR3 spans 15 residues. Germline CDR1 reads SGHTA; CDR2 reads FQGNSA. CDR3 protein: CASSLDGYQSSVQYF. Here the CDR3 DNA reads TGTGCCAGCAGCTTAGATGGATATCAGTCTTCCGTGCAGTACTTC.

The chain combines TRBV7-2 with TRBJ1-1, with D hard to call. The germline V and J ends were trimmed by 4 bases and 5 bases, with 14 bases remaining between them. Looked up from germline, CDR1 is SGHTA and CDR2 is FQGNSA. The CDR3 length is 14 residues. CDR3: CASSSETQTTEAFF. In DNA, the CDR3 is TGTGCCAGCAGCTCCGAAACCCAGACTACTGAAGCTTTCTTT.

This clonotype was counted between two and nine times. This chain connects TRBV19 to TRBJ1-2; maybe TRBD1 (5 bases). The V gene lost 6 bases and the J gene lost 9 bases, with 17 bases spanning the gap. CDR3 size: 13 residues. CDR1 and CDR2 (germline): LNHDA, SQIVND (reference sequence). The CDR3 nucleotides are TGTGCCAGTAGCCGGCAGGGAGATGGAAGCTACACCTTC. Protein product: CASSRQGDGSYTF.

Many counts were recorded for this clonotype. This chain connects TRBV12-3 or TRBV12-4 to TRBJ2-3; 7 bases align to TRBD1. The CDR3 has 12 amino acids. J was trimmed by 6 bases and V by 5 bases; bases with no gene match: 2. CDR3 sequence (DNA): TGTGCCAGCAGTGGGACAGCCGATACGCAGTATTTT. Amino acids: CASSGTADTQYF.

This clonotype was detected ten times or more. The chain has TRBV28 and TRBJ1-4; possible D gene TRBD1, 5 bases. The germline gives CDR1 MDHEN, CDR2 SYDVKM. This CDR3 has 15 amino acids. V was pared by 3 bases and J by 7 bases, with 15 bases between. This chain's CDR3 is CASSFEPGRTEKLFF. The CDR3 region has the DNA TGTGCCAGCAGTTTTGAGCCAGGGCGTACTGAAAAACTGTTTTTT.

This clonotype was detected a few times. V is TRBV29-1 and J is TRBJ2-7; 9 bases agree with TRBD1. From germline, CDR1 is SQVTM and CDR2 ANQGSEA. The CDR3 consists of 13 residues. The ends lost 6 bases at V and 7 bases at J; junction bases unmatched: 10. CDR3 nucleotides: TGCAGCGTCTGGGACAGGGATGTGAGGGAGCAGTACTTC. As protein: CSVWDRDVREQYF.

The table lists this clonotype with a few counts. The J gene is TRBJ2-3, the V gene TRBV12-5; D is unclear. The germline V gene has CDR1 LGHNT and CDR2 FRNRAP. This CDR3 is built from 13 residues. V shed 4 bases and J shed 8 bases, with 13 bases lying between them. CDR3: CASGSPNSGTQYF. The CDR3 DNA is TGTGCTAGTGGTTCCCCAAATTCAGGTACGCAGTATTTT.

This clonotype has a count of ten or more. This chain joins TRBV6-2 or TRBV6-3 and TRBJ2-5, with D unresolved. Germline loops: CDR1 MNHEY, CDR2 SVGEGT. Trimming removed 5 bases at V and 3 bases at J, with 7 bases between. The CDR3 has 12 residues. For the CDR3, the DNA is TGTGCCAGCAGTCGTCAGAAAGAGACCCAGTACTTC. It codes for CASSRQKETQYF.

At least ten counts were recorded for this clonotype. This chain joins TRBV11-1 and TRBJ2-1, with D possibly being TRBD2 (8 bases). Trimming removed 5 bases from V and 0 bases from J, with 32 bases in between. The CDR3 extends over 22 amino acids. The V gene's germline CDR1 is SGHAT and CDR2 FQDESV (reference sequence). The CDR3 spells CASSPQGSPNIESGSSYNEQFF. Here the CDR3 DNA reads TGTGCCAGCAGCCCACAGGGGAGTCCGAATATCGAAAGCGGGAGCTCCTACAATGAGCAGTTCTTC.